Presented here are 15 T cell receptor beta chains from one specimen sequenced in a study of high-grade serous ovarian cancer treatment subgroups. Some clones are missing from TCRdb's copy, which holds only in-frame ones; the method was immunoSEQ multiplex PCR. The repertoire consists of approximately 40,000 clones, with around three quarters occurring once and the leading ten covering around 3.3%. Tumor samples were taken before definitive surgery or chemotherapy. The source material was tumor tissue. Receptors were obtained from a human donor with high-grade serous ovarian cancer.

The sample holds a few counts of this clone. The chain carries TRBV28 and TRBJ1-3; D uncertain. Trimming took off 6 bases at V and 8 bases at J, with 11 bases between the two ends. Germline CDR1 MDHEN, CDR2 SYDVKM. The CDR3 length is 12 residues. CDR3 DNA: TGTGCCAGCAGGGTTCCCCCGGACACCATATATTTT. Its translation is CASRVPPDTIYF.

This chain joins TRBV19 and TRBJ1-2; no firm D call. Germline V gene data show CDR1 as LNHDA and CDR2 as SQIVND (reference sequence). CDR3 size: 13 residues. Trimming took 1 base from V and 4 from J, leaving 7 bases between them. The CDR3 DNA reads as TGTGCCAGTAGTATAGGGCAGAGCTATGGCTACACCTTC. It codes for CASSIGQSYGYTF.

V usage is TRBV7-2 and J usage is TRBJ2-2; D uncertain. Between the trimmed V and J ends, which lost 5 bases and 3 bases, there was a span of 13 bases. Germline CDR1 is SGHTA and CDR2 is FQGNSA. This CDR3 is built from 15 residues. CDR3 amino acids: CASSPRRSHTGELFF. CDR3 coding DNA: TGTGCCAGCAGCCCACGGCGTAGTCACACCGGGGAGCTGTTTTTT.

The chain uses TRBV7-9 and TRBJ2-7; 7 bases are a match to TRBD1. This CDR3 comprises 14 residues. V lost 5 bases and J lost 2; bases outside the gene matches: 6. Germline CDR1 reads SEHNR; CDR2 reads FQNEAQ (reference sequence). This chain's CDR3 is CASSQRQGPYEQYF. CDR3 in DNA: TGTGCCAGCAGCCAAAGACAGGGACCCTACGAGCAGTACTTC.

The V gene is TRBV28, the J gene TRBJ1-1; 10 bases agree with TRBD1. Germline CDR1 MDHEN, CDR2 SYDVKM. Trimming at V came to 6 bases and at J to 5 bases, leaving 6 bases not matched to a gene. This CDR3 has 14 residues. As DNA, the CDR3 is TGTGCCAGCAGCCGACAGGGGGCAGGGACTGAAGCTTTCTTT. It yields the protein CASSRQGAGTEAFF.

The chain uses TRBV5-4 and TRBJ1-2; perhaps TRBD1 as D (6 bases). In germline, CDR1 is SGHNT, CDR2 YYREEE (reference sequence). The CDR3 totals 15 residues. V lost 0 bases, J lost 5 bases, and 14 bases lay in between. Here the CDR3 DNA reads TGTGCCAGCAGCTTGGGACAGGCGGAGGCTTATGGCTACACCTTC. This gives the protein CASSLGQAEAYGYTF.

The J gene is TRBJ2-7, the V gene TRBV5-5; 10 bases agree with TRBD2. This CDR3 is built from 14 residues. The trim removed 1 base at V and 4 bases at J, leaving 2 bases unmatched. Germline CDR1 and CDR2: SGHKS and YYEKEE (reference sequence). The CDR3 DNA follows: TGTGCCAGCAGCTTGCTACTAGCGGGATACGAGCAGTACTTC. This gives the protein CASSLLLAGYEQYF.

This CDR3 is CAWRAPGRRVLTF. DNA of the CDR3: TGTGCCTGGAGAGCCCCGGGACGCCGCGTCCTGACTTTC. The chain couples TRBV30 to TRBJ2-6; possibly TRBD1 or TRBD2 for D (5 bases each). Germline V gene lookup returns CDR1 GTSNPN and CDR2 SVGIG (reference sequence). This CDR3 contains 13 residues. Trimming stripped 3 bases from V and 12 bases from J, with 15 bases between.

V usage is TRBV30 and J usage is TRBJ2-2, with 10 bases aligning to TRBD2. The CDR3 spans 15 residues. The junction had 4 bases not matched to a gene; V was cut back by 6 bases and J by 0 bases. CDR1 is GTSNPN and CDR2 is SVGIG in the germline V gene (reference sequence). The CDR3 sequence is CACRTSGPNTGELFF. CDR3 sequence (DNA): TGTGCCTGTCGGACTAGCGGACCGAACACCGGGGAGCTGTTTTTT.

This clone has more than one count but fewer than ten. This sequence joins TRBV28 and TRBJ2-7; possibly TRBD1 or TRBD2 for D (5 bases each). Trimming left V 4 bases short and J 2 bases short, with 12 bases between. Germline V CDR1 and CDR2: MDHEN, SYDVKM. The CDR3 is 14 residues long. The CDR3 region is CASSYGGRTYEQYF. The CDR3 coding sequence is TGTGCCAGCAGTTATGGGGGACGGACCTACGAGCAGTACTTC.

V usage is TRBV7-2 and J usage is TRBJ1-2; TRBD1 matches at 8 bases. Germline loops: CDR1 SGHTA, CDR2 FQGNSA. V was pared by 5 bases and J by 4 bases, with 6 bases of the junction left unmatched. The CDR3 has 14 residues. CDR3 sequence reads: CASSPRQGLYGYTF. In DNA, the CDR3 is TGTGCCAGCAGCCCACGACAGGGGCTCTATGGCTACACCTTC.

This clone appeared a single time. The chain joins TRBV19 to TRBJ2-1, with TRBD1 matching 9 bases. CDR3 length equals 17 residues. The germline CDR1 and CDR2 sequences are LNHDA and SQIVND (reference sequence). V lost 7 bases to trimming and J lost 6 bases; unmatched junction nucleotides: 16. Here the CDR3 DNA reads TGTGCCAGTACCTTGAGCCGCGGGACAGGGCTTTCCAATGAGCAGTTCTTC. Translating gives CASTLSRGTGLSNEQFF.

The chain employs TRBV5-1 and TRBJ2-7, with D perhaps being TRBD1 or TRBD2 (5 bases each). Germline V lookup: CDR1 SGHRS, CDR2 YFSETQ. This CDR3 has 15 amino acids. V was trimmed by 0 bases and J by 4 bases, leaving 14 bases between them. CDR3 amino acids: CASSLGPGAFYEQYF. CDR3 DNA: TGCGCCAGCAGCTTGGGGCCCGGGGCATTTTACGAGCAGTACTTC.

The V call is TRBV5-1, the J call TRBJ1-1; no definite D call. This CDR3 contains 13 residues. V was pared by 4 bases and J by 5 bases, with 12 bases between. Germline loops: CDR1 SGHRS, CDR2 YFSETQ. CDR3 amino acids: CASSLGRPTEAFF. The CDR3 DNA reads as TGCGCCAGCAGCCTAGGACGGCCTACTGAAGCTTTCTTT.

This rearrangement joins TRBV7-9 to TRBJ2-5; 7 nucleotides line up with TRBD2. The V segment lost 4 bases and the J segment 5 bases; nucleotides outside the gene matches: 7. CDR3 length: 14 residues. Germline-derived CDR1 and CDR2 are SEHNR and FQNEAQ (reference sequence). The chain's CDR3 is CASSSSGAWETQYF. The CDR3 nucleotides are TGTGCCAGCAGCTCTAGCGGCGCGTGGGAGACCCAGTACTTC.